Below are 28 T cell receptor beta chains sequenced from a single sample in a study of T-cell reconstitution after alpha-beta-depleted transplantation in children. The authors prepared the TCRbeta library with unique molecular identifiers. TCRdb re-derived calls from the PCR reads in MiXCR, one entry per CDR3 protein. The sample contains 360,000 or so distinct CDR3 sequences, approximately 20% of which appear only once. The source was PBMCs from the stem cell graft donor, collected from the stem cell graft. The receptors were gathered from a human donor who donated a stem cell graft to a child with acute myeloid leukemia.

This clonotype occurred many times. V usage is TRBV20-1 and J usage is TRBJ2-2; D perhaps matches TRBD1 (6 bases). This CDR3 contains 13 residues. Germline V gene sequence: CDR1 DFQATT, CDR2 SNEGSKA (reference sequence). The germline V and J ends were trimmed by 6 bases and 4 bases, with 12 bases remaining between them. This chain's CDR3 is CSAGAGATGELFF. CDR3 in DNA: TGCAGTGCAGGGGCAGGGGCCACCGGGGAGCTGTTTTTT.

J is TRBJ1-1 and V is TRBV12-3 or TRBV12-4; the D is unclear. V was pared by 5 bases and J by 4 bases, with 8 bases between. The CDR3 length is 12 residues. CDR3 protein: CASSPSLTEAFF. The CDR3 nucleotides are TGTGCCAGCAGTCCTTCGCTCACTGAAGCTTTCTTT.

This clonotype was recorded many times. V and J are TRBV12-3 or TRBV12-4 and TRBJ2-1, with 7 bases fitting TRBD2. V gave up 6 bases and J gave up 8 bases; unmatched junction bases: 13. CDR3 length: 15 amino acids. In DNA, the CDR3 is TGTGCCAGCAGGGTGCCCGCGGGAGAATCGTATGAGCAGTTCTTC. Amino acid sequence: CASRVPAGESYEQFF.

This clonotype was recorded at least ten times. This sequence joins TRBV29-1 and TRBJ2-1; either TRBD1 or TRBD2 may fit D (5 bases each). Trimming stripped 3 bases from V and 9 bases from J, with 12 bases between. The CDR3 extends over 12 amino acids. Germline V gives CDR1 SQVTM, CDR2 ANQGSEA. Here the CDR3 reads CSVDNWGSEQFF. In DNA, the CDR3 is TGCAGCGTTGACAATTGGGGGAGTGAGCAGTTCTTC.

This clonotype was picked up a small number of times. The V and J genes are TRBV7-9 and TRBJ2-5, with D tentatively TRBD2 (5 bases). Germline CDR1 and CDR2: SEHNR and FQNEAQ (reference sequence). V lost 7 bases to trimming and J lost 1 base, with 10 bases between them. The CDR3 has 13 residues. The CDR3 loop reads CASKEAIQETQYF. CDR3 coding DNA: TGTGCCAGCAAGGAGGCCATCCAAGAGACCCAGTACTTC.

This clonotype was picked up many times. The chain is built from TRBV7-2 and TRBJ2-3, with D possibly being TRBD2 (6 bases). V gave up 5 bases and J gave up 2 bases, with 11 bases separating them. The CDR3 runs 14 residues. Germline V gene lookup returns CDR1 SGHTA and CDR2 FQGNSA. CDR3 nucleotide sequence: TGTGCCAGCAGCGGGCGGGGTTTCACAGATACGCAGTATTTT. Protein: CASSGRGFTDTQYF.

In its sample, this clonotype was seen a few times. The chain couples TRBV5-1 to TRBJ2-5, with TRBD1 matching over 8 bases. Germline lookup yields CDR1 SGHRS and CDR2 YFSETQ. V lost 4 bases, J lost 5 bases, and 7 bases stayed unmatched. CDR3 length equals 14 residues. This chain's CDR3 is CASSRTGFGETQYF. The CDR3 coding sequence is TGCGCCAGCAGCCGGACAGGGTTTGGGGAGACCCAGTACTTC.

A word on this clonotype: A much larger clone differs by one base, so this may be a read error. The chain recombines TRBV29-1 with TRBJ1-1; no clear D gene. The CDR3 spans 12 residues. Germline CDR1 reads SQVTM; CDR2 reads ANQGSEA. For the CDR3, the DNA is TGCAGCGTCCCAGTCTCGAACACTGAAGCTTTGTTT. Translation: CSVPVSNTEALF.

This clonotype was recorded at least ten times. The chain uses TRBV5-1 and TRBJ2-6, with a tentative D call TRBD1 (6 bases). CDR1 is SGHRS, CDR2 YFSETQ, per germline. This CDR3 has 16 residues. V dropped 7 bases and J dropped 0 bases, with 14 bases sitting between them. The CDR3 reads CASGRDTDSGANVLTF. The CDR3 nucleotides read TGCGCCAGCGGCCGGGACACAGACTCTGGGGCCAACGTCCTGACTTTC. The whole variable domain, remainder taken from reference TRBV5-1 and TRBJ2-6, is KAGVTQTPRYLIKTRGQQVTLSCSPISGHRSVSWYQQTPGQGLQFLFEYFSETQRNKGNFPGRFSGRQFSNSRSEMNVSTLELGDSALYLCASGRDTDSGANVLTFGAGSRLTVL.

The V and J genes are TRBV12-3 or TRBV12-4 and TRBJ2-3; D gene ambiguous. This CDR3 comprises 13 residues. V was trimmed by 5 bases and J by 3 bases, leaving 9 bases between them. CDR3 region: CASSNPGTDTQYF. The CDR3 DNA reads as TGTGCCAGCAGTAACCCCGGAACAGATACGCAGTATTTT.

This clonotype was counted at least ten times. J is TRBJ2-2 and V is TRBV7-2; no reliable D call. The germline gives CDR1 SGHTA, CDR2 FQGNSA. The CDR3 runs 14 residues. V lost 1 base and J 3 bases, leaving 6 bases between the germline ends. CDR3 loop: CASSLGGYTGELFF. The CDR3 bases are TGTGCCAGCAGCTTAGGTGGTTACACCGGGGAGCTGTTTTTT.

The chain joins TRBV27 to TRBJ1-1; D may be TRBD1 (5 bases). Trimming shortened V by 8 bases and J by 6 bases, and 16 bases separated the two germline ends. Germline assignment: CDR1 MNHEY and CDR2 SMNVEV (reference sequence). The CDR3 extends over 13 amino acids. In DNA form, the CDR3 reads TGTGCCAGCTGGACTCTGGGGGAGGCTGAAGCTTTCTTT. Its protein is CASWTLGEAEAFF.

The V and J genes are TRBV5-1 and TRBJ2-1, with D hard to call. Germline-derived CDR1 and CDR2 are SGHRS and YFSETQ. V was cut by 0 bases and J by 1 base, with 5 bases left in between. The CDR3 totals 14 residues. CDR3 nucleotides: TGCGCCAGCAGCTTGGACCATTCCTACAATGAGCAGTTCTTC. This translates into CASSLDHSYNEQFF.

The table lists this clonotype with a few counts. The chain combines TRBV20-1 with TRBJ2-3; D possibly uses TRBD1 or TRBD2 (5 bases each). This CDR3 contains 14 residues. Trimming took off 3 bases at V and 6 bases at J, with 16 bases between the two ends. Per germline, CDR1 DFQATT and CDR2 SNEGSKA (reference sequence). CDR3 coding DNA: TGCAGTGCTAGGGGGGACCTGGGTCCGGATACGCAGTATTTT. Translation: CSARGDLGPDTQYF.

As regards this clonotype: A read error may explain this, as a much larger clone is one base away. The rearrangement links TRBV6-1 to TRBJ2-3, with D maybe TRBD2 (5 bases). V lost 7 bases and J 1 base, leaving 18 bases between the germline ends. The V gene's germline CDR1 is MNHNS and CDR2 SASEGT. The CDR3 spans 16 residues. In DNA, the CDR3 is TGTGCCAGCAAGAGGGCGGGCAGAGCGGGCACAGATACGCAGTATTTT. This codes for CASKRAGRAGTDTQYF.

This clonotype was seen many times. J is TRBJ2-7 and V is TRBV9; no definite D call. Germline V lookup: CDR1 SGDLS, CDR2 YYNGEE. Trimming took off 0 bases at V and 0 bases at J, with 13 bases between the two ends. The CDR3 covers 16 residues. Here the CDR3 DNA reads TGTGCCAGCAGCGTAGATGGCTCAGGCAGCTCCTACGAGCAGTACTTC. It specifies CASSVDGSGSSYEQYF.

The CDR3 nucleotides read TGCGCCAGCAGCTCCTTAGAAAACACCGGGGAGCTGTTTTTT. Translation gives CASSSLENTGELFF. V is TRBV5-1 and J is TRBJ2-2; D remains unclear. V was clipped by 3 bases and J by 2 bases, with 8 bases between them. The CDR3 runs to 14 residues. CDR1 and CDR2 (germline): SGHRS, YFSETQ. Complete variable domain (other parts from reference TRBV5-1 and TRBJ2-2): KAGVTQTPRYLIKTRGQQVTLSCSPISGHRSVSWYQQTPGQGLQFLFEYFSETQRNKGNFPGRFSGRQFSNSRSEMNVSTLELGDSALYLCASSSLENTGELFFGEGSRLTVL.

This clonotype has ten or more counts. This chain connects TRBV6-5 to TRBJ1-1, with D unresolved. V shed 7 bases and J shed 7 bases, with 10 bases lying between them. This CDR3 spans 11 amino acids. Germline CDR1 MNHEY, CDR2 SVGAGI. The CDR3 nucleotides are TGTGCCAGCACCACGGAGTTTGAAGCTTTCTTT. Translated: CASTTEFEAFF.

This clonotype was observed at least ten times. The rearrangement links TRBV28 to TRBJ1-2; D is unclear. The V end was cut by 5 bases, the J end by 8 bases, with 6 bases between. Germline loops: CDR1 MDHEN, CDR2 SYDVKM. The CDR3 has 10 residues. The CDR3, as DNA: TGTGCCAGCAGTGGCCGGGGCTACACCTTC. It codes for CASSGRGYTF.

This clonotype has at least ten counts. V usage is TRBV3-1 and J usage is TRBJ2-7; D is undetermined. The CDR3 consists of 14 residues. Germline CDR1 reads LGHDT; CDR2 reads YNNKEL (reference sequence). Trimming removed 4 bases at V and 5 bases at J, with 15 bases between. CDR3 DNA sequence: TGTGCCAGCAGCCCGGACCCTCGGGCAGACGAGCAGTACTTC. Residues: CASSPDPRADEQYF.

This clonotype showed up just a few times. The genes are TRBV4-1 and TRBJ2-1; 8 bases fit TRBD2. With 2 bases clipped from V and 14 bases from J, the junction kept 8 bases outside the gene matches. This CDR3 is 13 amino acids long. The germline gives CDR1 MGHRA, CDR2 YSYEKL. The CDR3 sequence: CASSQNGQREKFF. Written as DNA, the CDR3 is TGCGCCAGCAGCCAAAATGGCCAGCGGGAGAAGTTCTTC.

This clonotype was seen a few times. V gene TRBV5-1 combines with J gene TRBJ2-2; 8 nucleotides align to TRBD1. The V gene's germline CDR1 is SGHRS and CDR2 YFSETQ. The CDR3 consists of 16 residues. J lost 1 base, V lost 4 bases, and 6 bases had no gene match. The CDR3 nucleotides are TGCGCCAGCAGCCACCCGGACAGGGTGAACACCGGGGAGCTGTTTTTT. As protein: CASSHPDRVNTGELFF.

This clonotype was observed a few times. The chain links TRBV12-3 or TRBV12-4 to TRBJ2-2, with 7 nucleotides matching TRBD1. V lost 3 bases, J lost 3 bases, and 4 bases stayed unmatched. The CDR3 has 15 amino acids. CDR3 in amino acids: CASSLIQGDTGELFF. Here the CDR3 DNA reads TGTGCCAGCAGTTTGATCCAGGGGGACACCGGGGAGCTGTTTTTT.

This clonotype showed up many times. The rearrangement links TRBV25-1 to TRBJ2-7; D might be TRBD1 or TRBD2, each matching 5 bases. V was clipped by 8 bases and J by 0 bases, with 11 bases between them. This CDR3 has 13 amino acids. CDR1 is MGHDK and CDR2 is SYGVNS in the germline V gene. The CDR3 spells CASSEGSSYEQYF. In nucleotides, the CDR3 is TGTGCCAGCTCTGAGGGGAGCTCCTACGAGCAGTACTTC.

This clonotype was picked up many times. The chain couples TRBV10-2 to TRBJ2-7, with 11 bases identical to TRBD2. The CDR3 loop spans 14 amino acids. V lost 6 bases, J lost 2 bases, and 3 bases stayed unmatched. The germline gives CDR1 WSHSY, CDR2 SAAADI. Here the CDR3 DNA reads TGCGCCAGCAGAGGACTAGCGGGTCCCTACGAGCAGTACTTC. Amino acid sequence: CASRGLAGPYEQYF.

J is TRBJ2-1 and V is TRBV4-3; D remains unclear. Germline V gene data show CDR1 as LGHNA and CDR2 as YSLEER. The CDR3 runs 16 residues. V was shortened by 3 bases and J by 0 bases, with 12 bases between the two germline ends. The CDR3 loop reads CASSQESGPSYNEQFF. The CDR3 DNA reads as TGCGCCAGCAGCCAGGAATCGGGCCCCTCCTACAATGAGCAGTTCTTC.

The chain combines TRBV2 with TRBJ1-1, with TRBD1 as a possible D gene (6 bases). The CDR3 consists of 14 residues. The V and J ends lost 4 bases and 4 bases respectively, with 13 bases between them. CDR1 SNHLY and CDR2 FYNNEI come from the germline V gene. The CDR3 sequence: CASSVSQGRTEAFF. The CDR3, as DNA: TGTGCCAGCAGTGTCTCACAGGGACGCACTGAAGCTTTCTTT.

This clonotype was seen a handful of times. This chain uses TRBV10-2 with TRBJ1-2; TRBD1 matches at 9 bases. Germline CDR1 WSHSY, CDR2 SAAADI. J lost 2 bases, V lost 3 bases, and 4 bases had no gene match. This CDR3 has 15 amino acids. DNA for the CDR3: TGCGCCAGCAGTGACTGGGACAGGGAGAACTATGGCTACACCTTC. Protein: CASSDWDRENYGYTF.